This T cell receptor beta chain was identified during a study of T cell responses to AZD1222 COVID-19 vaccine. Overall study results and limits: The donor cohort was predominantly white British with a female majority, and clonal diversity may have been underestimated.

Trimming cost V 5 bases and J 3 bases, with 20 bases left between them. Germline loops: CDR1 MNHEY, CDR2 SVGEGT. The CDR3 sequence is 17 residues long. This clone counts as medium-sized. What it binds is unknown. Profiled with immunoSEQ multiplex PCR; TCRdb holds only in-frame clones, not every one. The profile shows almost 55,000 clones, around 84% of them singletons. This TCR was sampled from an adult in good health. This chain joins TRBV6-2 or TRBV6-3 and TRBJ2-1; perhaps TRBD2 as D (5 bases). Sequences were derived from peripheral blood, sampled on day 0 of AZD1222 vaccination. The CDR3 region has the DNA TGTGCCAGCAGTACTACCCGCCCGGGGAAGAACTACAATGAGCAGTTCTTC. This translates into CASSTTRPGKNYNEQFF.